These T cell receptor beta chains were read from a single sample in a study of cytomegalovirus exposure and HLA in healthy donors. Profiled with immunoSEQ multiplex PCR; TCRdb holds only in-frame clones, not every one. The sample lists about 180,000 clones; 80% were seen once. Sequences were obtained from PBMCs. The origin of the receptors is a girl under 18 in good health and CMV-seropositive. The CDR3 runs from the conserved cysteine through the conserved F or W. D genes are given only for firm matches. Clone sizes are given selectively: once, few, many, or a class where the clone is expanded.

D,V,J,size,DNA,CDR3
.,TRBV7-9,TRBJ1-1,.,TGTGCCAGCAGCTCCCGGGACAAGAACACTGAAGCTTTCTTT,CASSSRDKNTEAFF
TRBD2,TRBV7-2,TRBJ2-3,few,TGTGCCAGCAGCCCCCAGAGCGGGAGGGATACGCAGTATTTT,CASSPQSGRDTQYF
TRBD2,TRBV7-9,TRBJ2-7,.,TGTGCCAGCATCTTTAACACTAGCGAGGGCGAGCAGTACTTC,CASIFNTSEGEQYF
TRBD2,TRBV27,TRBJ2-7,.,TGTGCCAGCAGTTCTAGCGGGAGGGCCTACGAGCAGTACTTC,CASSSSGRAYEQYF
.,TRBV5-6,TRBJ1-1,few,TGTGCCAGCAGCTTGGGAGGGGAGGCTGAAGCTTTCTTT,CASSLGGEAEAFF
TRBD2,TRBV5-6,TRBJ2-7,.,TGTGCCAGCAGCCGACTAGCGTTTCTCTACGAGCAGTACTTC,CASSRLAFLYEQYF
TRBD1,TRBV29-1,TRBJ1-2,.,TGCAGCGTTGAAAAAGACACGGGACAGGGTCAGGGCCACACCTTC,CSVEKDTGQGQGHTF
.,TRBV28,TRBJ2-5,.,TGTGCCAGCAGTTTAGCTGCAGGGGAAGAGACCCAGTACTTC,CASSLAAGEETQYF
.,TRBV7-9,TRBJ2-5,.,TGTGCCAGCAGCTTAGCGAGGGAGACCCAGTACTTC,CASSLARETQYF
.,TRBV7-3,TRBJ2-1,.,TGTGCCAGCAGCTTTAGCGGCAGCTCCTACAATGAGCAGTTCTTC,CASSFSGSSYNEQFF
.,TRBV5-1,TRBJ2-7,.,TGCGCCAGCAGCTCCCAAGGGTGGAGGTACGAGCAGTACTTC,CASSSQGWRYEQYF
.,TRBV15,TRBJ2-7,.,TGTGCCACCAGCAGAGGGGTTTCCAGGAACTACGAGCAGTACTTC,CATSRGVSRNYEQYF
.,TRBV7-9,TRBJ1-4,.,TGTGCCAGCAGCTTAAGCAGGGCTAAGGAAAAACTGTTTTTT,CASSLSRAKEKLFF
TRBD1,TRBV25-1,TRBJ1-2,.,TGTGCCAGCCAGACAGGGTCGGATGGCTACACCTTC,CASQTGSDGYTF
.,TRBV18,TRBJ2-7,few,TGTGCCAGCTCACCGCGGCGGACAGAACCCTACGAGCAGTACTTC,CASSPRRTEPYEQYF
TRBD2,TRBV9,TRBJ2-7,.,TGTGCCAGCAGCGTAGGGGCTAGCGGATCCTACGAGCAGTACTTC,CASSVGASGSYEQYF
.,TRBV5-6,TRBJ1-4,.,TGTGCCAGCAGCTTGGCCCCGGGGATCGCAACTAATGAAAAACTGTTTTTT,CASSLAPGIATNEKLFF